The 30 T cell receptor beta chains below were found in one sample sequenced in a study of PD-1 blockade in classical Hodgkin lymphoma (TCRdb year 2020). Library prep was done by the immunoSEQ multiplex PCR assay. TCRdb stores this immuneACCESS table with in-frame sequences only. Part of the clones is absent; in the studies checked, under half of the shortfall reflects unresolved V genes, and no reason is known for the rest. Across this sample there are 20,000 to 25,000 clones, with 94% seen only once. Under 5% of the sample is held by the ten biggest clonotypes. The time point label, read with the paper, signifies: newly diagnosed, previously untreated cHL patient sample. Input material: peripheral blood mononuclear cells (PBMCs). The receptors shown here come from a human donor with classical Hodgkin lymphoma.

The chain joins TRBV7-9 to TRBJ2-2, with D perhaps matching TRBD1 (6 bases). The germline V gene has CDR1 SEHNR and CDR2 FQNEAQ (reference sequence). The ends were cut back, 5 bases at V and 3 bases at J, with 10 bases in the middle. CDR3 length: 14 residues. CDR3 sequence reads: CASSTGPYTGELFF. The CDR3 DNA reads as TGTGCCAGCAGCACAGGGCCCTACACCGGGGAGCTGTTTTTT.

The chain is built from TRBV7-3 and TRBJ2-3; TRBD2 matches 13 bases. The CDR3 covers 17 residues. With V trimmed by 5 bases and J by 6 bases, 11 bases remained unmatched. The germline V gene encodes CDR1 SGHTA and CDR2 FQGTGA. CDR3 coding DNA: TGTGCCAGCAGCCTACTAGCGGGGGGGATCCTAGCGGATACGCAGTATTTT. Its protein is CASSLLAGGILADTQYF.

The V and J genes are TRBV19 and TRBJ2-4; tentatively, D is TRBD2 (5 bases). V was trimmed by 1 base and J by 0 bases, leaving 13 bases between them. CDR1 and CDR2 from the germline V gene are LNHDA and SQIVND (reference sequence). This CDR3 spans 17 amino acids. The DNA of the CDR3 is TGTGCCAGTAGTATAGGTCCTAGCTGGGTAGCCAAAAACATTCAGTACTTC. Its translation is CASSIGPSWVAKNIQYF.

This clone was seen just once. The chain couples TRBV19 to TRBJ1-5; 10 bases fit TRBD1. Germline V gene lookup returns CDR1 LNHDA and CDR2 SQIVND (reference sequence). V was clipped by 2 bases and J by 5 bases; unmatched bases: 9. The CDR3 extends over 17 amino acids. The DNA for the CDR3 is TGTGCCAGTAGTATAATAGAGGGACAGGGGTTGCATCAGCCCCAGCATTTT. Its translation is CASSIIEGQGLHQPQHF.

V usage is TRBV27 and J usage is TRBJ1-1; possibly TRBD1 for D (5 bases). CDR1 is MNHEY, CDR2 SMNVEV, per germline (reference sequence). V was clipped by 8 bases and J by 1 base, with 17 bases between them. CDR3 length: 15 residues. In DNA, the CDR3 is TGTGCCAGCTGGGGACCCGGGACCTGGAACACTGAAGCTTTCTTT. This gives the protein CASWGPGTWNTEAFF.

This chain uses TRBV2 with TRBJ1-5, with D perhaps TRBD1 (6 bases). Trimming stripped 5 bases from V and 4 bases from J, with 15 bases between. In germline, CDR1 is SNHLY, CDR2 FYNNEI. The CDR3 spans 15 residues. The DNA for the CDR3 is TGTGCCAGCAGTCGTATCGGGGGGGCGAATCAGCCCCAGCATTTT. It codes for CASSRIGGANQPQHF.

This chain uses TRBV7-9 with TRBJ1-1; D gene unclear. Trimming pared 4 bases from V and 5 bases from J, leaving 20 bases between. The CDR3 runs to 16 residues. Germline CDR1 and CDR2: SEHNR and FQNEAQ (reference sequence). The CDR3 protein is CASSSPGVLSGTEAFF. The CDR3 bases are TGTGCCAGCAGCTCCCCCGGCGTTTTGTCGGGAACTGAAGCTTTCTTT. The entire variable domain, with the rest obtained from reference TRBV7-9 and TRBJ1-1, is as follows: DTGVSQNPRHKITKRGQNVTFRCDPISEHNRLYWYRQTLGQGPEFLTYFQNEAQLEKSRLLSDRFSAERPKGSFSTLEIQRTEQGDSAMYLCASSSPGVLSGTEAFFGQGTRLTVV.

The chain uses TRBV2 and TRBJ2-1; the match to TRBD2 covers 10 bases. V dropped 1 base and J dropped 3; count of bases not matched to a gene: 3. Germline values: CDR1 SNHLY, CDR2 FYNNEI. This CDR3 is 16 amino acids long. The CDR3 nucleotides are TGTGCCAGCAGTGAAGGGGGACTAGCGTACTACAATGAGCAGTTCTTC. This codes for CASSEGGLAYYNEQFF. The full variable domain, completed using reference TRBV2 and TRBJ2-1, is EPEVTQTPSHQVTQMGQEVILRCVPISNHLYFYWYRQILGQKVEFLVSFYNNEISEKSEIFDDQFSVERPDGSNFTLKIRSTKLEDSAMYFCASSEGGLAYYNEQFFGPGTRLTVL.

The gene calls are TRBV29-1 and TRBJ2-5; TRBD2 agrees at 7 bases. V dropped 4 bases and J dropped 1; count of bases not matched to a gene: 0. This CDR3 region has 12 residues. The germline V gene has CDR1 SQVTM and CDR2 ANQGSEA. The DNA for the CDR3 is TGCAGCGTTGGGGAGGGCCAAGAGACCCAGTACTTC. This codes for CSVGEGQETQYF.

This CDR3 is CASSYLARTKNTEAFF. The CDR3 DNA reads TGTGCCAGCAGTTACCTGGCAAGGACAAAGAACACTGAAGCTTTCTTT. V and J are TRBV6-5 and TRBJ1-1, with D tentatively TRBD1 (5 bases). V lost 2 bases, J lost 1 base, and 14 bases lay in between. The CDR3 extends over 16 amino acids. Germline values: CDR1 MNHEY, CDR2 SVGAGI.

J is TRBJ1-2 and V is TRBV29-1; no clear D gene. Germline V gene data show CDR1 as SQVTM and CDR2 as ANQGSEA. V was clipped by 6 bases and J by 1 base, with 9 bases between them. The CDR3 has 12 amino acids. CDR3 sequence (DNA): TGCAGCGTCTCGCGCAGTAACTATGGCTACACCTTC. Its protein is CSVSRSNYGYTF. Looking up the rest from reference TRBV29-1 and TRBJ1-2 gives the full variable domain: SAVISQKPSRDICQRGTSLTIQCQVDSQVTMMFWYRQQPGQSLTLIATANQGSEATYESGFVIDKFPISRPNLTFSTLTVSNMSPEDSSIYLCSVSRSNYGYTFGSGTRLTVV.

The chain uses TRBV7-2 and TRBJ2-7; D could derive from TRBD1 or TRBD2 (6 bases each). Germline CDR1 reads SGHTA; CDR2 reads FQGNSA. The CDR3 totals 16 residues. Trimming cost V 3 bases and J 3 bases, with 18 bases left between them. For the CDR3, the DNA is TGTGCCAGCAGCTTTGTAGGGGGGCGGATAGACTACGAGCAGTACTTC. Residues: CASSFVGGRIDYEQYF.

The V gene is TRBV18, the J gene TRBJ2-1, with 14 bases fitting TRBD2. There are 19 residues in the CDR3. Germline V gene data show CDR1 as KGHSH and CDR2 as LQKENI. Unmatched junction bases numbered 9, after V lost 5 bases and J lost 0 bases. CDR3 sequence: CASSDGTSGRRVSYNEQFF. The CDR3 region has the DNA TGTGCCAGCTCAGATGGGACTAGCGGGAGAAGGGTCTCCTACAATGAGCAGTTCTTC.

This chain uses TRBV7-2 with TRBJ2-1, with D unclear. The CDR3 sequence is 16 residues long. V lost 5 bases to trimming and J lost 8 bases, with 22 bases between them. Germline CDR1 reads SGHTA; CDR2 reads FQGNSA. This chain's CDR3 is CASSPAGRWPPDEQFF. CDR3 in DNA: TGTGCCAGCAGCCCCGCTGGGCGCTGGCCGCCGGATGAGCAGTTCTTC.

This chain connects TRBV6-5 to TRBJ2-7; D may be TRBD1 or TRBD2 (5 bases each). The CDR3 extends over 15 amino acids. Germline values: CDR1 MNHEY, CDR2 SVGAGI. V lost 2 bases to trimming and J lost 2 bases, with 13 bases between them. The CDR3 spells CASSYTGPGPYEQYF. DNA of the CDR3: TGTGCCAGCAGTTACACCGGGCCGGGGCCCTACGAGCAGTACTTC.

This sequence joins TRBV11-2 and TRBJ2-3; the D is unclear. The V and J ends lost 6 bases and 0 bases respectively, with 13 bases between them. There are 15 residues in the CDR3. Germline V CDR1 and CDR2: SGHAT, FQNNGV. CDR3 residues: CASREYSYSTDTQYF. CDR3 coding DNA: TGTGCCAGCAGAGAATACAGCTATAGCACAGATACGCAGTATTTT.

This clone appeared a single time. The CDR3: CASSLDPEPAYEQYF. For the CDR3, the DNA is TGTGCCAGCAGCTTAGACCCAGAGCCAGCCTACGAGCAGTACTTC. The chain recombines TRBV11-3 with TRBJ2-7; D not certain. The CDR3 is 15 residues long. Per germline, CDR1 SGHNT and CDR2 YENEEA. V was shortened by 0 bases and J by 2 bases, with 11 bases between the two germline ends.

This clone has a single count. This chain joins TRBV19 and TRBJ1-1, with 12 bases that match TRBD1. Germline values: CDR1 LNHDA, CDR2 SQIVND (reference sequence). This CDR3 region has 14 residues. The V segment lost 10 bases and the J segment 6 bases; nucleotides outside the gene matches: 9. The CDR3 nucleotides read TGTGCCACGGGGACAGGGGGCGATTTGGCTGAAGCTTTCTTT. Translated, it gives CATGTGGDLAEAFF.

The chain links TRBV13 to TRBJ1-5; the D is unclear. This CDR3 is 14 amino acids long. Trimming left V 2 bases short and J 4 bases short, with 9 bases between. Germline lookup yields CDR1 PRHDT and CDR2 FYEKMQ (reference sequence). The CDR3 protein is CASSLYGENQPQHF. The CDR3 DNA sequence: TGTGCCAGCAGCTTATATGGAGAAAATCAGCCCCAGCATTTT.

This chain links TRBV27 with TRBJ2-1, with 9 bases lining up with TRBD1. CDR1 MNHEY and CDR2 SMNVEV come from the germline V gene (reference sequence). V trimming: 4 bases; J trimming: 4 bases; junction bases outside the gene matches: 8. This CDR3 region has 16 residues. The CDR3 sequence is CASSSTLDRGYNEQFF. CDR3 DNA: TGTGCCAGCAGTTCAACCCTCGACAGGGGGTACAATGAGCAGTTCTTC.

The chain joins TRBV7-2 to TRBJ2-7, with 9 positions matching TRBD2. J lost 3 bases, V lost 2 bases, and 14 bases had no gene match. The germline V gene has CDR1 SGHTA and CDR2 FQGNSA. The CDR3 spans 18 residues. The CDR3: CASSLSFSGRIFYYEQYF. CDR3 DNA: TGTGCCAGCAGCTTAAGTTTTAGCGGGAGAATATTTTACTACGAGCAGTACTTC.

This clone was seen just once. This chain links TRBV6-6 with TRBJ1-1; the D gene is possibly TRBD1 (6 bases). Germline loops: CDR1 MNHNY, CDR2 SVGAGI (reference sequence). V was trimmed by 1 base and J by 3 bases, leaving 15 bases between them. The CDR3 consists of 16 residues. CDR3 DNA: TGTGCCAGCAGTTACTTCACGGGGGCGGGGGACACTGAAGCTTTCTTT. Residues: CASSYFTGAGDTEAFF.

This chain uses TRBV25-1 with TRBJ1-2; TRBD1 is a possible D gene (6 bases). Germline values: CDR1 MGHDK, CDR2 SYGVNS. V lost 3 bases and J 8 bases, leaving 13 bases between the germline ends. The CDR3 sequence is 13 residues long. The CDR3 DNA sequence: TGTGCCAGCAGTGACATCGTAGGGGGAGGCTACACCTTC. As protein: CASSDIVGGGYTF.

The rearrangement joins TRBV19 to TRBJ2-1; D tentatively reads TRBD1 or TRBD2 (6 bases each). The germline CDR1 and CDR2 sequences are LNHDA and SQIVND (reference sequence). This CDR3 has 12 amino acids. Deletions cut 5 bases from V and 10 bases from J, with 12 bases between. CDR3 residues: CASSGGLLEQFF. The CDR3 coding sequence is TGTGCCAGTAGTGGGGGGCTATTGGAGCAGTTCTTC.

CDR3 coding DNA: TGTGCCAGCAGCCCATACGAGGGGGAAGGATACTTC. It yields the protein CASSPYEGEGYF. This chain connects TRBV7-2 to TRBJ2-7, with D perhaps TRBD1 (6 bases). The CDR3 length is 12 residues. V lost 5 bases, J lost 13 bases, and 18 bases lay in between. The germline V gene has CDR1 SGHTA and CDR2 FQGNSA.

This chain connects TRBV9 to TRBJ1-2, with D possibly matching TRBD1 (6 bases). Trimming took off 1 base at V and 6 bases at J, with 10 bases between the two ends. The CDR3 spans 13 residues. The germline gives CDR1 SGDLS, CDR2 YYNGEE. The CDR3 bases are TGTGCCAGCAGCGTAAGGGGGGGCGATGGCTACACCTTC. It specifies CASSVRGGDGYTF.

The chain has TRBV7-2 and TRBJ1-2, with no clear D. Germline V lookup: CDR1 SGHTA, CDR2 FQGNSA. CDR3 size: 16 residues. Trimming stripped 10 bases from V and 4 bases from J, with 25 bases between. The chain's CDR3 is CAIPHVPLEPRYGYTF. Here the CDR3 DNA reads TGTGCCATCCCACATGTGCCCCTCGAACCTCGCTATGGCTACACCTTC.

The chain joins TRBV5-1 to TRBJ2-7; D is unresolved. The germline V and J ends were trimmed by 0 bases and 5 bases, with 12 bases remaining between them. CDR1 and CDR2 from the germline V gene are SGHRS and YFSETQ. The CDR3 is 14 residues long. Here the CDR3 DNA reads TGCGCCAGCAGCTTGGGCCGCCTAGGCCACGAGCAGTACTTC. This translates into CASSLGRLGHEQYF.

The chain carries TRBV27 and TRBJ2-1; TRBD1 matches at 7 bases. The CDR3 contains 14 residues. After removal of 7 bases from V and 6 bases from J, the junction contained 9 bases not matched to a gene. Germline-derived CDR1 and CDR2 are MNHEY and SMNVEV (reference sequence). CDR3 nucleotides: TGTGCCAGCAAATTCGACAGGGTTGGCAATGAGCAGTTCTTC. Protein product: CASKFDRVGNEQFF.

CDR3 coding DNA: TGTGCCAGTAAGCGCGACTCGTGGAATGAGCAGTTCTTC. It codes for CASKRDSWNEQFF. This chain links TRBV19 with TRBJ2-1, with D uncertain. CDR1 is LNHDA and CDR2 is SQIVND in the germline V gene (reference sequence). CDR3 size: 13 residues. Trimming took 7 bases from V and 7 from J, leaving 14 bases between them.